Reported below is one T cell receptor (beta chain). Its matching antigen is unknown. The length of the CDR3 is 14 residues. The ends were cut back, 4 bases at V and 0 bases at J, with 8 bases in the middle. Germline V lookup: CDR1 SGDLS, CDR2 YYNGEE. This record belongs to a study of T cell repertoires in cytomegalovirus infection. Whole-study findings and limits: Ex vivo responses were dominated by HLA-C-restricted CMV-specific TCR beta clonotypes.

TCRdb reprocessed the reads with MiXCR, giving one entry per CDR3 protein. The top ten clones hold about 60% of a sample with some 220,000 distinct CDR3 sequences, about 39% of them seen once. The sample consisted of CD8+ T cells from cultured PBMCs, taken from culture after CMV antigen stimulation. The V call is TRBV9, the J call TRBJ1-5; no clear D gene. This TCR was recovered from a human donor in good health (CMV status not recorded). Some clones in this sample may be carry-over from other donors' samples. This CDR3 reads CASSPSYSNQPQHF. CDR3 bases: TGTGCCAGCAGCCCTAGTTATAGCAATCAGCCCCAGCATTTT.